This paragraph reports one T cell receptor (beta chain). Antigen: not known. The CDR3 is made up of 13 amino acids. V lost 0 bases, J lost 8 bases, and 10 bases lay in between. Germline V CDR1 and CDR2: SGDLS, YYNGEE. Regarding time point: new active TB diagnosis, blood taken before or within 7 days of starting treatment. Here immunoSEQ multiplex PCR was the method, and the copy in TCRdb shows in-frame clones only, minus some. The sample includes tens of thousands of clones, around 90% seen only once; the top ten take about 2.4%. The sample is drawn from a study of T cells in tuberculosis. The wider study: Samples predate treatment or fall within its first 7 days. Study-wide findings and caveats: Samples were chosen by availability of cryopreserved specimens.

J is TRBJ2-3 and V is TRBV9; D uncertain. This clonotype was obtained from an adult with tuberculosis. The material was PBMCs, obtained at tuberculosis diagnosis. The CDR3 sequence is CASSVESTGTQYF. The CDR3 DNA reads TGTGCCAGCAGCGTAGAAAGTACTGGTACGCAGTATTTT.